These 8 T cell receptor beta chains originate from one sample sequenced in a study of CD8+CD57+ T cells in acquired aplastic anemia. Profiling that covered TCR beta VDJ and CDR3 relied on genomic DNA as its template. TCRdb passed the reads through MiXCR, listing each CDR3 protein once. The sample gives fewer than 250,000 distinct CDR3 sequences, approximately 50% of which show up once; approximately 15% is in the top ten. The specimen sequenced was sorted CD4+, CD8+, or CD8+CD57+ T cells (not recorded which) from PBMCs. These receptors all stem from a human donor in good health, serving as a control.

This clonotype was seen many times. The genes are TRBV10-2 and TRBJ1-5, with D unclear. The CDR3 is 14 amino acids. V was pared by 3 bases and J by 4 bases, with 10 bases between. The germline CDR1 and CDR2 sequences are WSHSY and SAAADI. The chain's CDR3 is CASSDSERNQPQHF. The CDR3 DNA reads as TGCGCCAGCAGTGATTCCGAGAGAAATCAGCCCCAGCATTTT.

This rearrangement joins TRBV15 to TRBJ2-7; D remains unclear. V was shortened by 0 bases and J by 2 bases, with 8 bases between the two germline ends. The V gene's germline CDR1 is LNHNV and CDR2 YYDKDF (reference sequence). This CDR3 has 14 amino acids. The CDR3 DNA follows: TGTGCCACCAGCAGAGATCGCGCCACCTACGAGCAGTACTTC. This codes for CATSRDRATYEQYF.

In this sample, this clonotype turned up many times. The chain uses TRBV9 and TRBJ2-1; D is possibly TRBD1 (5 bases). The V gene's germline CDR1 is SGDLS and CDR2 YYNGEE. The CDR3 is 15 residues long. V was trimmed by 0 bases and J by 2 bases, leaving 9 bases between them. CDR3 DNA: TGTGCCAGCAGCGTAGTAGGGGCCCCCTACAATGAGCAGTTCTTC. This gives the protein CASSVVGAPYNEQFF.

The V call is TRBV7-8, the J call TRBJ2-3, with 8 bases that match TRBD2. The CDR3 runs to 12 residues. Per the germline V gene, CDR1 is SGHVS and CDR2 is FQNEAQ. V shed 4 bases and J 11 bases; nucleotides not matched to a gene: 5. The CDR3 DNA reads as TGTGCCAGCAGCTCAAGCGGGGGAGAGCAGTATTTT. The encoded protein is CASSSSGGEQYF.

To note about this clonotype: As the CDR3 is not closed by the conserved phenylalanine or tryptophan, this likely results from a read error. The chain joins TRBV4-1 to TRBJ1-5; D unclear. Trimming left V 4 bases short and J 4 bases short, with 5 bases between. The V gene's germline CDR1 is MGHRA and CDR2 YSYEKL. The CDR3 is 12 amino acids. The CDR3 sequence: CASSLTNQPQHS. For the CDR3, the DNA is TGCGCCAGCAGCCTAACTAATCAGCCCCAGCATTCT.

This clonotype has a single count. The chain carries TRBV19 and TRBJ1-5; D perhaps matches TRBD1 (5 bases). Germline V gene sequence: CDR1 LNHDA, CDR2 SQIVND (reference sequence). The CDR3 covers 16 residues. Trimming took 5 bases from V and 5 from J, leaving 19 bases between them. Here the CDR3 reads CASSLRGGGAYQPQHF. The CDR3 bases are TGTGCCAGTAGTCTCCGTGGGGGAGGGGCCTATCAGCCCCAGCATTTT.

This clonotype was found many times. V is TRBV20-1 and J is TRBJ1-1, with D perhaps TRBD1 (6 bases). Germline CDR1 and CDR2: DFQATT and SNEGSKA (reference sequence). The V end was cut by 8 bases, the J end by 8 bases, with 15 bases between. The CDR3 totals 11 residues. The CDR3 reads CSSDDGQEAFF. In DNA, the CDR3 is TGCAGTTCCGACGATGGACAGGAAGCTTTCTTT.

The chain is built from TRBV15 and TRBJ2-7; the D is unclear. CDR1 is LNHNV, CDR2 YYDKDF, per germline (reference sequence). Trimming took off 5 bases at V and 1 base at J, with 12 bases between the two ends. The CDR3 has 14 residues. In DNA form, the CDR3 reads TGTGCCACCAGCCCACCGGGTGCGTCCTACGAGCAGTACTTC. Protein product: CATSPPGASYEQYF.